Below are 4 T cell receptor beta chains sequenced from a single sample in a study of T cell repertoires in cytomegalovirus infection (dated by TCRdb to between 2019 and 2020). Sequencing used an Illumina HiSeq 1500. Through fastp at Q25 and MiXCR, TCRdb rebuilt clones from the public reads, retaining in-frame beta chains. Records with the same CDR3 protein are collapsed into one entry carrying the most frequent genes and DNA. Within this sample are roughly 320,000 distinct CDR3 sequences, with more than 9% of them counted one time only. Around 4.1% of the sample is taken by the ten largest. Specimen: PBMCs. Source of these receptors: a human donor in good health (CMV status not recorded). Some clones in this sample may be carry-over from other donors' samples.

The V gene is TRBV27, the J gene TRBJ2-3; D may correspond to TRBD1 or TRBD2 (5 bases each). The CDR3 is 14 residues long. V was shortened by 4 bases and J by 4 bases, with 12 bases between the two germline ends. In germline, CDR1 is MNHEY, CDR2 SMNVEV (reference sequence). Here the CDR3 reads CASSSGRGADTQYF. CDR3 nucleotides: TGTGCCAGCAGTTCGGGACGCGGAGCAGATACGCAGTATTTT.

This clonotype was seen repeatedly, ten times or more. The V gene is TRBV7-9, the J gene TRBJ2-2, with D perhaps TRBD2 (7 bases). The V gene's germline CDR1 is SEHNR and CDR2 FQNEAQ (reference sequence). The CDR3 totals 16 residues. V was trimmed by 5 bases and J by 0 bases, leaving 13 bases between them. CDR3 sequence reads: CASSTRGAANTGELFF. CDR3 in DNA: TGTGCCAGCAGCACCCGGGGGGCAGCGAACACCGGGGAGCTGTTTTTT.

There are many counts of this clonotype. The gene calls are TRBV28 and TRBJ2-3; no clear D. This CDR3 has 15 amino acids. Germline V gives CDR1 MDHEN, CDR2 SYDVKM. V lost 3 bases and J 0 bases, leaving 10 bases between the germline ends. The CDR3 region has the DNA TGTGCCAGCAGTTTCGGCGGCATCAGCACAGATACGCAGTATTTT. It is translated as CASSFGGISTDTQYF.

This clonotype turned up a few times. This rearrangement joins TRBV29-1 to TRBJ1-2; possibly TRBD1 for D (5 bases). The CDR3 contains 14 residues. CDR1 and CDR2 from the germline V gene are SQVTM and ANQGSEA. V lost 1 base, J lost 8 bases, and 17 bases lay in between. The CDR3 DNA follows: TGCAGCGTTGAAGGGGGCGCGGGGTCGGGAGGCTACACCTTC. Translated, it gives CSVEGGAGSGGYTF. The full variable domain, completed using reference TRBV29-1 and TRBJ1-2, is SAVISQKPSRDICQRGTSLTIQCQVDSQVTMMFWYRQQPGQSLTLIATANQGSEATYESGFVIDKFPISRPNLTFSTLTVSNMSPEDSSIYLCSVEGGAGSGGYTFGSGTRLTVV.